The rows below give T cell receptor beta chains drawn from one sample of a study of T cells after yellow fever vaccination. Via MiXCR, TCRdb re-called the 5' RACE reads, giving one row per CDR3 protein. In the table there are 40,000 to 55,000 distinct CDR3 sequences, approximately 7% of which are singletons. The sample in question was CD8+ T cells not binding an NS4B(214-222) dextramer, sorted from PBMCs, obtained about 49 days after the first yellow fever vaccination. The source of these receptors is a man in his late teens or twenties who received the YFV17D yellow fever vaccine. Each CDR3 is given with its conserved first and last residue. A D gene is named only where the DNA matches it firmly. Clone size is given for some rows only: seen once, a few or many times, or a class if the clone is expanded.

>many|TRBJ1-2|TRBV4-3|14|-
TGCGCCAGCAGCCAGGAGGCAGGGGTTTATGGCTACACCTTC
CASSQEAGVYGYTF
>-|TRBJ2-3|TRBV14|17|TRBD2
TGTGCCAGCAGCCTCTGGGGACTAGCGGGTAGCACAGATACGCAGTATTTT
CASSLWGLAGSTDTQYF
>-|TRBJ2-1|TRBV7-2|14|-
TGTGCCAGCAGGGACCGGGGAGCGTACAATGAGCAGTTCTTC
CASRDRGAYNEQFF
>few|TRBJ2-3|TRBV13|15|-
TGTGCCAGCAGCTGGTGGGGGACGGGAGATGATACGCAGTATTTT
CASSWWGTGDDTQYF
>many|TRBJ2-5|TRBV5-1|15|TRBD1
TGCGCCAGCAGCCCCCGGCGGACAGGTCAAGAGACCCAGTACTTC
CASSPRRTGQETQYF
>-|TRBJ2-1|TRBV5-5|17|TRBD2
TGTGCCAGCAGCTTGGATCGAGCGGGGGGTATTTACAATGAGCAGTTCTTC
CASSLDRAGGIYNEQFF
>many|TRBJ2-6|TRBV12-3/TRBV12-4|15|-
TGTGCCAGCAGTTTAGTAATCTCTGGGGCCAACGTCCTGACTTTC
CASSLVISGANVLTF
>-|TRBJ1-4|TRBV6-5|15|TRBD1
TGTGCCAGCAGTTACTCGGGTGGGACAGGGGTGAAACTGTTTTTT
CASSYSGGTGVKLFF
>few|TRBJ2-3|TRBV6-2/TRBV6-3|14|-
TGTGCCAGCAGCCACGGCGGTCGCACAGATACGCAGTATTTT
CASSHGGRTDTQYF
>once|TRBJ1-1|TRBV6-5|14|TRBD1
TGTGCCAGCAGTTGGACAGGGGGACGCACTGAAGCTTTCTTT
CASSWTGGRTEAFF
>few|TRBJ2-3|TRBV7-9|11|-
TGTGCCAGCACCTTCCGGGATACGCAGTATTTT
CASTFRDTQYF
>-|TRBJ1-2|TRBV27|14|-
TGTGCCAGCAGTTCATACTTGGTTAACTATGGCTACACCTTC
CASSSYLVNYGYTF
>many|TRBJ2-7|TRBV27|16|-
TGTGCCAGCAGTTTATCGTCCCTCGCGGGGTCCTACGAGCAGTACTTC
CASSLSSLAGSYEQYF
>many|TRBJ1-5|TRBV6-1|14|-
TGTGCCAGCAGCTGGGACGGTAGCAATCAGCCCCAGCATTTT
CASSWDGSNQPQHF
>many|TRBJ1-2|TRBV9|14|TRBD1
TGTGCCAGCAGCCGCGCGACAGGGACGCGGGGCTACACCTTC
CASSRATGTRGYTF
>-|TRBJ2-5|TRBV6-1|14|-
TGTGCCAGCAGCGCCAACTTCCCCCAAGAGACCCAGTACTTC
CASSANFPQETQYF
>-|TRBJ2-1|TRBV5-1|13|TRBD1
TGCGCCAGCAGCCCAGGGACAGACAATGAGCAGTTCTTC
CASSPGTDNEQFF
>-|TRBJ1-4|TRBV4-1|15|TRBD1
TGCGCCAGCAGTCACCGGGACAGACGTAATGAAAAACTGTTTTTT
CASSHRDRRNEKLFF
>-|TRBJ2-2|TRBV4-1|14|-
TGCGCCAGCAGCCGAGGCGGTCGGCAGGGGGAGCTGTTTTTT
CASSRGGRQGELFF
>many|TRBJ2-1|TRBV5-1|15|-
TGCGCCAGCAGCTTTGGTGGGGGCTCCTACAATGAGCAGTTCTTC
CASSFGGGSYNEQFF
>few|TRBJ1-2|TRBV4-1|15|TRBD1
TGCGCCAGCAGCCAAGGGGCAGGGGGCGACTATGGCTACACCTTC
CASSQGAGGDYGYTF
>-|TRBJ1-5|TRBV5-8|17|TRBD1
TGTGCCAGCAGTCCCGGGACAGGGCATTATAGCAATCAGCCCCAGCATTTT
CASSPGTGHYSNQPQHF
>many|TRBJ1-1|TRBV7-6|14|-
TGTGCCAGCAGCCTCGGACGGACGGAGACTGAAGCTTTCTTT
CASSLGRTETEAFF
>few|TRBJ1-1|TRBV27|14|-
TGTGCCAGCAGTCCGGCCGGGGGCTCCACTGAAGCTTTCTTT
CASSPAGGSTEAFF
>many|TRBJ2-2|TRBV9|17|TRBD2
TGTGCCAGCAGCGTAGTAGCGGGGGCTTACAACACCGGGGAGCTGTTTTTT
CASSVVAGAYNTGELFF
>-|TRBJ1-2|TRBV15|12|-
TGTGCCACCAGCAGAAATGACGCGTACTACACCTTC
CATSRNDAYYTF
>-|TRBJ2-7|TRBV27|14|-
TGTGCCAGCAGTTTATCGATAGGGGGCTACGAGCAGTACTTC
CASSLSIGGYEQYF
>few|TRBJ2-5|TRBV24-1|11|-
TGTGCCTATACCGTTCAAGAGACCCAGTACTTC
CAYTVQETQYF
>-|TRBJ2-3|TRBV5-6|15|TRBD1
TGTGCCAGCAGCCCGGGGACAGGGAGCGCAGATACGCAGTATTTT
CASSPGTGSADTQYF
>few|TRBJ2-7|TRBV7-9|12|-
TGTGCCAGCAGCTTAGTTCACTACGAGCAGTACTTC
CASSLVHYEQYF
>few|TRBJ2-1|TRBV6-5|17|TRBD2
TGTGCCAGCAGTTACACCAAACTAGCGGGGGGGCGGAATGAGCAGTTCTTC
CASSYTKLAGGRNEQFF
>few|TRBJ1-1|TRBV20-1|14|-
TGCAGTGCTAGATCCTCTGGGGGGTGGACTGAAGCTTTCTTT
CSARSSGGWTEAFF
>few|TRBJ2-2|TRBV4-2|14|-
TGTGCCAGCAGCCAAAAGGACCCTGGAGGGGAGCTGTTTTTT
CASSQKDPGGELFF
>few|TRBJ2-3|TRBV7-9|16|-
TGTGCCAGCAGCGGTCCGAGAGGGGATCCCCCAGATACGCAGTATTTT
CASSGPRGDPPDTQYF
>-|TRBJ1-2|TRBV12-3/TRBV12-4|14|-
TGTGCCAGCAGTTTAGTACGTAATTCCTATGGCTACACCTTC
CASSLVRNSYGYTF
>-|TRBJ2-3|TRBV12-3/TRBV12-4|14|-
TGTGCCAGCAGCATGATAGCGACCACAGATACGCAGTATTTT
CASSMIATTDTQYF
>-|TRBJ2-1|TRBV7-2|17|TRBD2
TGTGCCAGCAGCTTAACCCATGTAGCGGGGCCCAACAATGAGCAGTTCTTC
CASSLTHVAGPNNEQFF
>few|TRBJ1-5|TRBV5-6|14|TRBD1
TGTGCCAGCAGCTCGGGACAGGGAGATCAGCCCCAGCATTTT
CASSSGQGDQPQHF
>-|TRBJ1-1|TRBV29-1|13|TRBD1
TGCAGCGTGCACCGGGACAGCGGTATGGAAGCTTTCTTT
CSVHRDSGMEAFF
>many|TRBJ2-1|TRBV12-3/TRBV12-4|16|TRBD2
TGTGCCAGCAGTTTGGGGCGGGGGGGCAGCTACAATGAGCAGTTCTTC
CASSLGRGGSYNEQFF
>-|TRBJ1-2|TRBV6-5|13|TRBD1
TGTGCCAGCAGTTACCGGACAGGTTATGGCTACACCTTC
CASSYRTGYGYTF
>many|TRBJ1-4|TRBV12-3/TRBV12-4|14|-
TGTGCCAGCAGCGGCCGGTCAACTAATGAAAAACTGTTTTTT
CASSGRSTNEKLFF
>few|TRBJ2-1|TRBV18|16|TRBD1
TGTGCCAGCTCACCGGAGGTGACAGGGGGCGCGGATGAGCAGTTCTTC
CASSPEVTGGADEQFF
>-|TRBJ2-2|TRBV7-2|13|-
TGTGCCAGCGGCCACGGGATATTCAGGGAGCTGTTTTTT
CASGHGIFRELFF
>-|TRBJ2-5|TRBV20-1|12|-
TGCAGTGCTAGAGGCCAGCATCAGACCCAGTACTTC
CSARGQHQTQYF
>many|TRBJ1-6|TRBV3-1|17|TRBD1
TGTGCCAGCAGCCAACCTAGACAGGGGAGGAATAATTCACCCCTCCACTTT
CASSQPRQGRNNSPLHF
>-|TRBJ2-1|TRBV10-3|16|-
TGTGCCATCAGTGAGTCAGCTACTAGAATATACAATGAGCAGTTCTTC
CAISESATRIYNEQFF
>many|TRBJ1-2|TRBV15|15|TRBD1
TGTGCCACCAGCAGAGACCGGGACAGATACTATGGCTACACCTTC
CATSRDRDRYYGYTF
>-|TRBJ2-7|TRBV7-2|15|-
TGTGCCAGCAGCTTAGTGGGGGGGGCGTCCTACGAGCAGTACTTC
CASSLVGGASYEQYF
>many|TRBJ1-2|TRBV9|14|-
TGTGCCAGCAGCGTAGGTGGGGCTACTATACGCTACACCTTC
CASSVGGATIRYTF
>-|TRBJ2-5|TRBV4-1|14|-
TGCGCCAGCAGCCCACTAGGGGAGCAAGAGACCCAGTACTTC
CASSPLGEQETQYF
>-|TRBJ2-3|TRBV6-5|14|TRBD1
TGTGCCAGCAGTTACTCGGGACAGGCGGATACGCAGTATTTT
CASSYSGQADTQYF
>-|TRBJ1-2|TRBV7-2|16|TRBD1
TGTGCCAGCAGCTGGACCCCCGCAGGGGGCTTGGGCGGCTACACCTTC
CASSWTPAGGLGGYTF
>-|TRBJ2-5|TRBV7-9|15|TRBD2
TGTGCCAGCAGCTCCGTAGCGGGGGGCGAAGAGACCCAGTACTTC
CASSSVAGGEETQYF
>many|TRBJ1-3|TRBV29-1|14|-
TGCAGCGTTGTAAAGGAGTCGGACGGAAACACCATATATTTT
CSVVKESDGNTIYF
>many|TRBJ1-5|TRBV6-1|16|TRBD1
TGTGCCAGCAGCCCCCAGGGGGCTTGGGGCAATCAGCCCCAGCATTTT
CASSPQGAWGNQPQHF
>many|TRBJ2-7|TRBV25-1|13|-
TGTGCCAGCAGTGAATCTGGGGGCGGCGAGCAGTACTTC
CASSESGGGEQYF
>few|TRBJ1-3|TRBV6-6|13|-
TGTGCCAGCAGGCAGGGTTCGGGAAACACCATATATTTT
CASRQGSGNTIYF
>-|TRBJ1-3|TRBV6-9|18|-
TGTGCCAGCAGTCAATGCAACCCAGGGAGGACTCGCGGAAACACCATATATTTT
CASSQCNPGRTRGNTIYF
>few|TRBJ1-1|TRBV7-9|14|-
TGTGCCAGCAGCGGAAACAGCATGAACACTGAAGCTTTCTTT
CASSGNSMNTEAFF